The clone carrying this T cell receptor (beta chain) was seen more than once but under ten times. This sample was taken from a study of beta chain features in type 1 diabetes. CDR1 and CDR2 from the germline V gene are SNHLY and FYNNEI. CDR3 size: 12 residues. Between the trimmed V and J ends, which lost 8 bases and 3 bases, there was a span of 8 bases. The investigators reverse transcribed all of the isolated RNA, so they sequenced expressed TCRB transcripts. Profiling relied on immunoSEQ multiplex PCR, and the TCRdb table lists in-frame clones only, not all of them. Among fewer than 900,000 clones listed, under 20% were seen once.

The specimen was naive CD4+ T cells from blood. The sequence came from a woman aged 18-30 years in good health. The chain is built from TRBV2 and TRBJ2-1, with D hard to call. DNA of the CDR3: TGTGCCAGCCTGAGAGTCTACAATGAGCAGTTCTTC. Translation gives CASLRVYNEQFF.